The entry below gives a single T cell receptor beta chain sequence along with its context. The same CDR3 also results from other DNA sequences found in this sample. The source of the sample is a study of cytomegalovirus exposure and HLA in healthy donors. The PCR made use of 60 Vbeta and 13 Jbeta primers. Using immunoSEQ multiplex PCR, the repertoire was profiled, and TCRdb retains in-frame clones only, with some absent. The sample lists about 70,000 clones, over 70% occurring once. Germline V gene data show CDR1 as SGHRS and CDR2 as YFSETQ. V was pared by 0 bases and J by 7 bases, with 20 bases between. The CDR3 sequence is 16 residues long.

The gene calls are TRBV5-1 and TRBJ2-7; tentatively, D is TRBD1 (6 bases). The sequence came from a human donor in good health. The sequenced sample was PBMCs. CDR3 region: CASSLVSTGYLNEQYF. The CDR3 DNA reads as TGCGCCAGCAGCTTGGTGTCTACAGGGTACCTTAATGAGCAGTACTTC.